These 16 T cell receptor beta chains were all obtained from the same sample, sequenced in a study of T cell repertoires in cytomegalovirus infection. TCRdb called the reads again in MiXCR, with one record for every CDR3 protein. The sample comprises roughly 300,000 distinct CDR3 sequences, around 9.5% of which are singletons, and 3.5% to 4.5% rests with the top ten. Sequenced material: PBMCs. These receptors all stem from a human donor in good health (CMV status not recorded). Some clones in this sample may be carry-over from other donors' samples.

This clonotype showed up many times. The chain is built from TRBV28 and TRBJ2-5; 8 bases line up with TRBD1. Germline V gene data show CDR1 as MDHEN and CDR2 as SYDVKM. There are 14 residues in the CDR3. The V gene end was trimmed by 1 base and the J gene end by 5 bases; junction bases not matched to a gene: 3. The CDR3 coding sequence is TGTGCCAGCAGTTTATCAGGGGGCGGGGAGACCCAGTACTTC. As protein: CASSLSGGGETQYF.

In this sample, this clonotype turned up many times. This chain connects TRBV5-8 to TRBJ1-5, with TRBD1 as a possible D gene (5 bases). Germline V gene lookup returns CDR1 SGHTS and CDR2 YDEGEE. Between the trimmed V and J ends, which lost 3 bases and 2 bases, there was a span of 9 bases. This CDR3 spans 14 amino acids. In DNA form, the CDR3 reads TGTGCCAGCAGCTCTTGGGGGGGCAATCAGCCCCAGCATTTT. The encoded protein is CASSSWGGNQPQHF.

This clonotype was seen only a few times. The chain employs TRBV20-1 and TRBJ2-7; D is uncertain. Per the germline V gene, CDR1 is DFQATT and CDR2 is SNEGSKA (reference sequence). There are 13 residues in the CDR3. Trimming pared 2 bases from V and 5 bases from J, leaving 13 bases between. CDR3 nucleotides: TGCAGTGCTAGAATCTCGGGTGCCCACGAGCAGTACTTC. Its protein product is CSARISGAHEQYF.

This clonotype was seen at least ten times. The chain carries TRBV7-2 and TRBJ2-7; D is unresolved. Germline V CDR1 and CDR2: SGHTA, FQGNSA. Trimming pared 2 bases from V and 5 bases from J, leaving 7 bases between. CDR3 size: 12 residues. CDR3 bases: TGTGCCAGCAGCTTATCGGGTCACGAGCAGTACTTC. This translates into CASSLSGHEQYF.

Ten or more counts support this clonotype. The rearrangement links TRBV7-9 to TRBJ2-3; the D gene is possibly TRBD2 (6 bases). V was clipped by 4 bases and J by 10 bases, with 21 bases between them. This CDR3 has 15 amino acids. The germline gives CDR1 SEHNR, CDR2 FQNEAQ (reference sequence). The CDR3 loop is CASSSIPPTSLAQYF. As DNA, the CDR3 is TGTGCCAGCAGCTCGATCCCACCAACTAGCCTAGCGCAGTATTTT.

The table lists this clonotype with many counts. The J gene is TRBJ2-1, the V gene TRBV6-5, with 8 bases aligning to TRBD1. CDR1 and CDR2 (germline): MNHEY, SVGAGI. The V gene end was trimmed by 3 bases and the J gene end by 4 bases; junction bases not matched to a gene: 11. The CDR3 contains 17 residues. CDR3 residues: CASSYWTGQAGYNEQFF. The CDR3 DNA reads TGTGCCAGCAGTTATTGGACGGGACAGGCGGGATACAATGAGCAGTTCTTC.

The chain has TRBV12-3 or TRBV12-4 and TRBJ2-5; a weak D match, TRBD1 (6 bases). The V and J ends lost 5 bases and 1 base respectively, with 17 bases between them. There are 16 residues in the CDR3. CDR3 nucleotide sequence: TGTGCCAGCAGTCCTGATACAGGGAACTTCCAAGAGACCCAGTACTTC. Translated, it gives CASSPDTGNFQETQYF.

The CDR3 DNA reads TGTGCCAGCAGCTTAAGGGGGCCGTCAGGAAACACCATATATTTT. Encoded protein: CASSLRGPSGNTIYF. The J gene is TRBJ1-3, the V gene TRBV7-2; 7 bases are a match to TRBD1. J lost 4 bases, V lost 2 bases, and 5 bases had no gene match. The CDR3 has 15 residues. Germline V gene sequence: CDR1 SGHTA, CDR2 FQGNSA.

This clonotype was observed a few times. This chain's CDR3 is CASSSFQPDEQFF. CDR3 DNA sequence: TGTGCCAGCAGCTCTTTTCAGCCGGATGAGCAGTTCTTC. J is TRBJ2-1 and V is TRBV7-2; D unclear. V shed 4 bases and J shed 8 bases, with 12 bases lying between them. The CDR3 loop spans 13 amino acids. Germline V gene sequence: CDR1 SGHTA, CDR2 FQGNSA. Looking up the rest from reference TRBV7-2 and TRBJ2-1 gives the full variable domain: GAGVSQSPSNKVTEKGKDVELRCDPISGHTALYWYRQSLGQGLEFLIYFQGNSAPDKSGLPSDRFSAERTGGSVSTLTIQRTQQEDSAVYLCASSSFQPDEQFFGPGTRLTVL.

There are many counts of this clonotype. The V gene is TRBV7-2, the J gene TRBJ1-2; 10 bases align to TRBD1. Unmatched junction bases numbered 11, after V lost 8 bases and J lost 5 bases. The germline gives CDR1 SGHTA, CDR2 FQGNSA. The CDR3 covers 15 residues. The CDR3 here is CASWVETGGRYGYTF. Here the CDR3 DNA reads TGTGCCAGCTGGGTTGAGACAGGGGGCCGGTATGGCTACACCTTC.

This clonotype showed up many times. V and J are TRBV12-3 or TRBV12-4 and TRBJ1-5; TRBD1 agrees at 8 bases. This CDR3 is 15 amino acids long. The J segment lost 6 bases and the V segment lost 4 bases, leaving 8 bases of the junction unmatched. This CDR3 is CASSYGQGRVQPQHF. CDR3 in DNA: TGTGCCAGCAGTTACGGACAGGGTCGGGTTCAGCCCCAGCATTTT.

Details on this clonotype: A read error may explain this, as a much larger clone is one base away. The chain recombines TRBV7-9 with TRBJ1-4; the D gene is possibly TRBD1 (5 bases). The germline V gene encodes CDR1 SEHNR and CDR2 FQNEAQ (reference sequence). CDR3 length equals 14 residues. Trimming took off 5 bases at V and 8 bases at J, with 15 bases between the two ends. Here the CDR3 reads CASSRVAGREKLFF. The CDR3 DNA follows: TGTGCCAGCAGCCGAGTGGCAGGGAGAGAAAAACTGTTTTTT.

The chain carries TRBV7-8 and TRBJ2-3; D is unresolved. Per germline, CDR1 SGHVS and CDR2 FQNEAQ. Between the trimmed V and J ends, which lost 3 bases and 2 bases, there was a span of 9 bases. The CDR3 is 14 residues long. The CDR3 DNA reads TGTGCCAGCAGCTTGGCAGGACCCACAGATACGCAGTATTTT. The encoded protein is CASSLAGPTDTQYF.

This clonotype has more than one count but fewer than ten. CDR3 sequence reads: CASTPGGYNSPLHF. Written as DNA, the CDR3 is TGTGCCAGCACGCCCGGGGGGTATAATTCACCCCTCCACTTT. The chain uses TRBV7-2 and TRBJ1-6, with a weak D call TRBD1 (5 bases). Deletions cut 7 bases from V and 4 bases from J, with 11 bases between. CDR3 size: 14 residues. CDR1 and CDR2 from the germline V gene are SGHTA and FQGNSA.

At least ten counts were recorded for this clonotype. V usage is TRBV3-1 and J usage is TRBJ1-2; TRBD1 might be the D (6 bases). The CDR3 covers 15 residues. V shed 5 bases and J shed 2 bases, with 15 bases lying between them. CDR1 and CDR2 (germline): LGHDT, YNNKEL (reference sequence). CDR3: CASSFLTGTNYGYTF. DNA of the CDR3: TGTGCCAGCAGCTTCCTGACCGGGACAAACTATGGCTACACCTTC.

This clonotype was found a few times. The V and J genes are TRBV6-2 or TRBV6-3 and TRBJ1-1, with D perhaps matching TRBD1 (5 bases). V gave up 3 bases and J gave up 1 base, with 9 bases separating them. The CDR3 runs to 14 residues. Germline-derived CDR1 and CDR2 are MNHEY and SVGEGT. CDR3 in DNA: TGTGCCAGCAGTTATAGGACAACGAACACTGAAGCTTTCTTT. Translation: CASSYRTTNTEAFF.